This T cell receptor beta chain was identified during a study of blood T cell repertoires in COVID-19. As for the study in general: Researchers got acute and convalescent COVID-19 samples from the United States, Italy and Spain. Sample material is recorded as cDNA or gDNA derived from T cells, B-cell-depleted T cells, or PBMCs.

With 5 bases clipped from V and 6 bases from J, the junction kept 11 bases outside the gene matches. Germline V CDR1 and CDR2: MNHEY, SVGAGI. The CDR3 has 15 residues. Original data processing: Estimation of nucleated cell counts was performed using reference gene primer amplification. Only in-frame clones appear in the TCRdb table, and some are missing; sequencing was by immunoSEQ multiplex PCR. For V, J and clone size, that table is used; D and trimming come from the DNA. The sample has roughly 350,000 clones, 88% seen once. The receptor's source is a woman in her fifties or sixties with active or convalescent COVID-19. What was sequenced was peripheral blood. The chain has TRBV6-5 and TRBJ2-7, with 9 bases aligning to TRBD2. This CDR3 reads CASSLTAGLAFEQYF. The DNA of the CDR3 is TGTGCCAGCAGTCTAACCGCGGGACTAGCTTTCGAGCAGTACTTC.